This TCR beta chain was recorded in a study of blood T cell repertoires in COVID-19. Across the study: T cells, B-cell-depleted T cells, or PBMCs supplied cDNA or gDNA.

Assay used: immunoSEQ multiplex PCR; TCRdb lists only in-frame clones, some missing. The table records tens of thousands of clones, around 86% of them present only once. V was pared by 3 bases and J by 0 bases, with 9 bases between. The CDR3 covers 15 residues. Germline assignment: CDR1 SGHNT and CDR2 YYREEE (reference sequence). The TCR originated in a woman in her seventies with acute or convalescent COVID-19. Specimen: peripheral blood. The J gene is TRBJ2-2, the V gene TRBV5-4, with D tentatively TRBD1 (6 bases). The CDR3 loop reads CASSSGQPNTGELFF. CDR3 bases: TGTGCCAGCAGCTCCGGACAGCCGAACACCGGGGAGCTGTTTTTT.